The clone carrying this T cell receptor beta chain has just a few counts. Template switching introduced a universal primer site, and the cDNA bore unique molecular identifiers. TCRdb itself ran the 5' RACE reads through MiXCR, one entry per CDR3 protein. The sample carries 1.5 million to 2 million distinct CDR3 sequences, less than 35% recorded once. The CDR3 is 17 amino acids. Germline-derived CDR1 and CDR2 are LGHNA and YNFKEQ. The V end was cut by 0 bases, the J end by 3 bases, with 15 bases between. These data belong to a study of identical twins. The V gene is TRBV4-2, the J gene TRBJ1-5; D unclear. This sequence originates from a newborn girl in good health. The sample comprised cord blood. The CDR3 DNA reads as TGTGCCAGCAGCCAAGATCACTTTCGGGTGCCCAATCAGCCCCAGCATTTT. Translated: CASSQDHFRVPNQPQHF.